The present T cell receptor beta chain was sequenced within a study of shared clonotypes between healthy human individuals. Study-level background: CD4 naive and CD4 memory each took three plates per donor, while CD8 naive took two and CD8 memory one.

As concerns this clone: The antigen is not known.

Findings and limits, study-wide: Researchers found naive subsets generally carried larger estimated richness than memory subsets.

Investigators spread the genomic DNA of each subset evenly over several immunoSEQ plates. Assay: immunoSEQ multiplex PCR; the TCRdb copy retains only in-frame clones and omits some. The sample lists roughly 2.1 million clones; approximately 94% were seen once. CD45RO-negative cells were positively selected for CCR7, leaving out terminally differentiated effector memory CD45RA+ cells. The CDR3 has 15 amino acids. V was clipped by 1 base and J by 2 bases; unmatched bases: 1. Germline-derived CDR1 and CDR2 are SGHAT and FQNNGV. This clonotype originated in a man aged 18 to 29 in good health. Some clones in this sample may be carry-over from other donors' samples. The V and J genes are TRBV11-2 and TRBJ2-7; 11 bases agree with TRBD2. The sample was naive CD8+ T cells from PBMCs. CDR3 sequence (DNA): TGTGCCAGCAGCTTAGTAGCGGGAGGGGCCTACGAGCAGTACTTC. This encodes CASSLVAGGAYEQYF. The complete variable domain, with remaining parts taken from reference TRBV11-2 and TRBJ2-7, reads EAGVAQSPRYKIIEKRQSVAFWCNPISGHATLYWYQQILGQGPKLLIQFQNNGVVDDSQLPKDRFSAERLKGVDSTLKIQPAKLEDSAVYLCASSLVAGGAYEQYFGPGTRLTVT.